What follows is one TCR beta chain and its context. The record originates from a study of blood T cell repertoires in COVID-19. Study overall: COVID-19 samples, acute and convalescent, were from the United States, Italy and Spain. In each case, the material was cDNA or gDNA derived from T cells, B-cell-depleted T cells, or PBMCs.

Repertoires were generated with immunoSEQ multiplex PCR, while TCRdb's copy carries only in-frame clones and drops some. Among over 110,000 clones listed, 84% were seen once. Grouping used clinical history reported by participants in a survey and questionnaire. The ends lost 3 bases at V and 3 bases at J; junction bases unmatched: 2. Germline assignment: CDR1 LNHDA and CDR2 SQIVND (reference sequence). There are 14 residues in the CDR3. The source material was PBMCs or T cells enriched from blood (not recorded which). This clonotype was sampled from a man aged 50 to 59 in a cohort exposed to, infected with or recovered from COVID-19 (not recorded which). The V gene is TRBV19, the J gene TRBJ2-7, with 10 positions matching TRBD1. The CDR3 bases are TGTGCCAGTAGTATCGGGACAGGGGACTACGAGCAGTACTTC. This encodes CASSIGTGDYEQYF. Looking up the rest from reference TRBV19 and TRBJ2-7 gives the full variable domain: DGGITQSPKYLFRKEGQNVTLSCEQNLNHDAMYWYRQDPGQGLRLIYYSQIVNDFQKGDIAEGYSVSREKKESFPLTVTSAQKNPTAFYLCASSIGTGDYEQYFGPGTRLTVT.